These T cell receptor beta chains were read from a single sample in a study of Graves' ophthalmopathy and Graves' hyperthyroidism. TCRdb re-called the multiplex PCR reads through MiXCR, storing one row per CDR3 protein. Found here are almost 400,000 distinct CDR3 sequences, around 17% of them singletons; the top ten hold around 1.5%. The specimen was peripheral blood. All receptors come from a woman under 30 with Graves' ophthalmopathy. CDR3s include the opening cysteine and the closing phenylalanine or tryptophan. A D gene is named only where the DNA matches it firmly. A clone size is listed for some rows: how often the clone was seen (once, few, many), or a class if it is expanded.

J: TRBJ2-1
size: many
D: TRBD1
V: TRBV18
DNA: TGTGCCGGGGGACAGGGGGGCAATGAGCAGTTCTTC
CDR3: CAGGQGGNEQFF

J: TRBJ1-1
size: many
D: TRBD1
V: TRBV20-1
DNA: TGCAGTGCTTGGGACAGGATGAACACTGAAGCTTTCTTT
CDR3: CSAWDRMNTEAFF

J: TRBJ2-7
size: many
D: .
V: TRBV28
DNA: TGTGCCAGCAGCTTACCCGAAGGAGGCGGGACAGTATTTTACGAGCAGTACTTC
CDR3: CASSLPEGGGTVFYEQYF

J: TRBJ1-5
size: many
D: TRBD1
V: TRBV6-2/TRBV6-3
DNA: TGTGCCAGCGCCGGGACAGGGAGCAATCAGCCCCAGCATTTT
CDR3: CASAGTGSNQPQHF

J: TRBJ1-2
size: many
D: .
V: TRBV6-1
DNA: TGTGCCAGCGGACTTGGACAGACCCTAAATGGCTACACCTTC
CDR3: CASGLGQTLNGYTF

J: TRBJ2-7
size: many
D: TRBD1
V: TRBV6-5
DNA: TGTGCCAGCAGCGTGGGACAGGGGAATCACGAGCAGTACTTC
CDR3: CASSVGQGNHEQYF

J: TRBJ1-5
size: many
D: .
V: TRBV19
DNA: TGTGCCAGTTCAGCAGGGCGAGCGCACGGCAATCAGCCCCAGCATTTT
CDR3: CASSAGRAHGNQPQHF

J: TRBJ2-7
size: many
D: .
V: TRBV4-1
DNA: TGCGCCAGCAGCCAAGATAGTGGAGAGCAGTACTTC
CDR3: CASSQDSGEQYF

J: TRBJ2-7
size: many
D: .
V: TRBV20-1
DNA: TGCAGTGCTATCGGGACACAGGCACCCTCCGAGCAGTACTTC
CDR3: CSAIGTQAPSEQYF

J: TRBJ2-2
size: many
D: .
V: TRBV10-3
DNA: TGTGCCATCAGTCTGACAGACGGGGAGCTGTTTTTT
CDR3: CAISLTDGELFF

J: TRBJ2-7
size: many
D: TRBD1
V: TRBV20-1
DNA: TGCAGTGCTAGAGAGGCAGGGGGCCGCTACGAGCAGTACTTC
CDR3: CSAREAGGRYEQYF

J: TRBJ1-1
size: .
D: .
V: TRBV3-1
DNA: TGTGCCAGCACACTGCGGGGGCTTGGTGAAGCTTTCTTT
CDR3: CASTLRGLGEAFF

J: TRBJ2-7
size: many
D: .
V: TRBV9
DNA: TGTGCCAGCAGCGTAGGGCATGGGCCCTTACTCGGGTACGAGCAGTACTTC
CDR3: CASSVGHGPLLGYEQYF

J: TRBJ2-7
size: .
D: .
V: TRBV15
DNA: TGTGCCACCAGCAGAGTAGACGGCCGCGAGCAGTACTTC
CDR3: CATSRVDGREQYF

J: TRBJ2-4
size: many
D: TRBD1
V: TRBV7-2
DNA: TGTGCCAGCAGCCTCCGTGGGACAGCGGCCAAAAACATTCAGTACTTC
CDR3: CASSLRGTAAKNIQYF

J: TRBJ1-1
size: many
D: TRBD1
V: TRBV28
DNA: TGTGCCAGCAGAACTCACATGGGAACAGGGGGCGGTGGCACTGAAGCTTTCTTT
CDR3: CASRTHMGTGGGGTEAFF

J: TRBJ2-7
size: many
D: .
V: TRBV6-5
DNA: TGTGCCAGCAGTTACTCCTTACTGAGACAGGCCCTCTACGAGCAGTACTTC
CDR3: CASSYSLLRQALYEQYF

J: TRBJ1-5
size: many
D: .
V: TRBV19
DNA: TGTGCCAGTAGTCGTGGCTTCTTTCAGCCCCAGCATTTT
CDR3: CASSRGFFQPQHF

J: TRBJ2-3
size: many
D: TRBD2
V: TRBV27
DNA: TGTGCCAGCAGCAACCCTAGCGGTAGCACAGATACGCAGTATTTT
CDR3: CASSNPSGSTDTQYF

J: TRBJ1-2
size: many
D: .
V: TRBV20-1
DNA: TGCAGTGCTAGAGAAACAGAGCGATCATATGGCTACACCTTC
CDR3: CSARETERSYGYTF

J: TRBJ2-2
size: few
D: .
V: TRBV29-1
DNA: TGCAGCGTTGAAGATCCCGGGGATAACACCGGGGAGCTGTTTTTT
CDR3: CSVEDPGDNTGELFF

J: TRBJ2-7
size: many
D: TRBD1
V: TRBV28
DNA: TGTGCCATCCAGACAGGGGGCCCCTACGAGCAGTACTTC
CDR3: CAIQTGGPYEQYF

J: TRBJ2-7
size: many
D: .
V: TRBV11-1
DNA: TGTGCCAGCAGCTTAGTCAGAGGAAAGGGCCACTCCTACGAGCAGTACTTC
CDR3: CASSLVRGKGHSYEQYF

J: TRBJ2-7
size: .
D: .
V: TRBV29-1
DNA: TGCAGCGTTGAAGAAGCAGGACAGAGCACTTACGAGCAGTACTTC
CDR3: CSVEEAGQSTYEQYF

J: TRBJ1-1
size: many
D: .
V: TRBV4-1
DNA: TGCGCCAGCAGCCAAGAAAAGGGGGTGACAGGTGCACGGCCTGAAGCTTTCTTT
CDR3: CASSQEKGVTGARPEAFF

J: TRBJ2-1
size: many
D: .
V: TRBV10-3
DNA: TGTGCCATCAGTGGGGCGGGGCAGACCTACAATGAGCAGTTCTTC
CDR3: CAISGAGQTYNEQFF

J: TRBJ1-2
size: many
D: .
V: TRBV4-3
DNA: TGCGCCAGCAGCCAACATTGGCCAACTAACTATGGCTACACCTTC
CDR3: CASSQHWPTNYGYTF

J: TRBJ2-7
size: many
D: .
V: TRBV7-9
DNA: TGTGCCAGCAGCTACTCCTCCTTAGGCAGGACAAACTACGAGCAGTACTTC
CDR3: CASSYSSLGRTNYEQYF

J: TRBJ2-1
size: many
D: .
V: TRBV6-1
DNA: TGTGCCAGCAGTGAGTACCACGGGTTGAGCTCCTACAATGAGCAGTTCTTC
CDR3: CASSEYHGLSSYNEQFF

J: TRBJ1-1
size: .
D: .
V: TRBV11-3
DNA: TGTGCCAGCAGCAGATGGGACGGAATGAACACTGAAGCTTTCTTT
CDR3: CASSRWDGMNTEAFF

J: TRBJ1-5
size: .
D: .
V: TRBV30
DNA: TGTGCCTGGAGCCTCGCCCCGAGCAATCAGCCCCAGCATTTT
CDR3: CAWSLAPSNQPQHF

J: TRBJ1-2
size: once
D: TRBD1
V: TRBV12-3/TRBV12-4
DNA: TGTGCCAGCAGTTTTTCTCGGACAGGGGATGATGGCTACACCTTC
CDR3: CASSFSRTGDDGYTF